These T cell receptor beta chains were read from a single sample in a study of T cell changes during pregnancy in multiple sclerosis. The table came from immunoSEQ multiplex PCR; TCRdb's copy has only in-frame clones and leaves some out. The sample includes 50,000 or so clones, over 80% seen only once; the top ten take less than 0.8%. This sample comprised CD4+ T cells from peripheral blood mononuclear cells, obtained in the third trimester of pregnancy. The receptors derive from a female donor with multiple sclerosis, enrolled in a pregnancy study. CDR3s include the opening cysteine and the closing phenylalanine or tryptophan. D genes are given only for firm matches. Size values are once, few and many counts, or a class for expanded clones, and some rows have none.

j_gene: TRBJ2-5
v_gene: TRBV5-1
d_gene: TRBD1
abundance: .
CDR3aa: CASSLVGQGARGQETQYF
CDR3nt: TGCGCCAGCAGCTTGGTGGGACAGGGTGCTAGGGGTCAAGAGACCCAGTACTTC

j_gene: TRBJ1-6
v_gene: TRBV9
d_gene: .
abundance: .
CDR3aa: CASSSAPQGDNSPLHF
CDR3nt: TGTGCCAGCAGCAGCGCCCCCCAGGGTGATAATTCACCCCTCCACTTT

j_gene: TRBJ2-1
v_gene: TRBV15
d_gene: TRBD2
abundance: .
CDR3aa: CATSRDRGGYNEQFF
CDR3nt: TGTGCCACCAGCAGAGACCGGGGGGGCTACAATGAGCAGTTCTTC

j_gene: TRBJ2-7
v_gene: TRBV29-1
d_gene: TRBD1
abundance: .
CDR3aa: CSAGGTGVYEQYF
CDR3nt: TGCAGCGCTGGAGGGACAGGGGTCTACGAGCAGTACTTC

j_gene: TRBJ2-1
v_gene: TRBV18
d_gene: .
abundance: once
CDR3aa: CASSQTGEISTYNEQFF
CDR3nt: TGTGCCAGCTCTCAAACGGGGGAGATCTCTACCTACAATGAGCAGTTCTTC

j_gene: TRBJ2-1
v_gene: TRBV5-4
d_gene: .
abundance: .
CDR3aa: CASSFPPGMHGEQFF
CDR3nt: TGTGCCAGCAGCTTCCCCCCGGGGATGCATGGTGAGCAGTTCTTC

j_gene: TRBJ2-7
v_gene: TRBV5-5
d_gene: TRBD2
abundance: .
CDR3aa: CASSLVRGGLDEQYF
CDR3nt: TGTGCCAGCAGCTTGGTCCGGGGGGGTCTCGACGAGCAGTACTTC

j_gene: TRBJ2-3
v_gene: TRBV19
d_gene: TRBD2
abundance: .
CDR3aa: CASNAGLTSGGADTQYF
CDR3nt: TGTGCCAGTAACGCGGGATTGACTAGCGGGGGGGCAGATACGCAGTATTTT

j_gene: TRBJ2-6
v_gene: TRBV5-6
d_gene: TRBD1
abundance: .
CDR3aa: CASSLGTGTGANVLTF
CDR3nt: TGTGCCAGCAGCTTGGGGACAGGGACTGGGGCCAACGTCCTGACTTTC

j_gene: TRBJ2-7
v_gene: TRBV7-2
d_gene: TRBD2
abundance: .
CDR3aa: CASSFSGSSYEQYF
CDR3nt: TGTGCCAGCAGCTTTAGCGGGAGCTCCTACGAGCAGTACTTC

j_gene: TRBJ1-3
v_gene: TRBV7-2
d_gene: .
abundance: .
CDR3aa: CASSLGGHSGNTIYF
CDR3nt: TGTGCCAGCAGCTTAGGGGGCCATTCTGGAAACACCATATATTTT

j_gene: TRBJ2-3
v_gene: TRBV7-2
d_gene: TRBD2
abundance: .
CDR3aa: CASTRGLGTDTQYF
CDR3nt: TGTGCCAGCACCCGGGGACTAGGCACAGATACGCAGTATTTT

j_gene: TRBJ2-3
v_gene: TRBV27
d_gene: TRBD2
abundance: .
CDR3aa: CASSPTSGGPTDTQYF
CDR3nt: TGTGCCAGCAGTCCCACTAGCGGGGGCCCTACAGATACGCAGTATTTT

j_gene: TRBJ1-1
v_gene: TRBV14
d_gene: .
abundance: once
CDR3aa: CASSQGLGAGTEAFF
CDR3nt: TGTGCCAGCAGCCAAGGATTGGGGGCAGGCACTGAAGCTTTCTTT

j_gene: TRBJ2-5
v_gene: TRBV9
d_gene: TRBD2
abundance: .
CDR3aa: CASSVGTSGGTEQETQYF
CDR3nt: TGTGCCAGCAGCGTCGGGACTAGCGGGGGGACCGAACAAGAGACCCAGTACTTC

j_gene: TRBJ2-5
v_gene: TRBV5-6
d_gene: TRBD2
abundance: once
CDR3aa: CASSLPRLASETQYF
CDR3nt: TGTGCCAGCAGCTTGCCGCGACTAGCTTCAGAGACCCAGTACTTC

j_gene: TRBJ1-5
v_gene: TRBV6-5
d_gene: .
abundance: few
CDR3aa: CASSRVWSGDQPQHF
CDR3nt: TGTGCCAGCTCGCGCGTGTGGAGCGGCGATCAGCCCCAGCATTTT

j_gene: TRBJ1-2
v_gene: TRBV20-1
d_gene: .
abundance: .
CDR3aa: CSAPLYGYTF
CDR3nt: TGCAGTGCTCCGTTGTATGGCTACACCTTC

j_gene: TRBJ1-2
v_gene: TRBV7-3
d_gene: TRBD1
abundance: .
CDR3aa: CASSPGQGYGYTF
CDR3nt: TGTGCCAGCAGCCCGGGACAGGGATACGGCTACACCTTC

j_gene: TRBJ1-2
v_gene: TRBV5-5
d_gene: .
abundance: .
CDR3aa: CASSLGTDLWGYTF
CDR3nt: TGTGCCAGCAGCTTGGGGACAGACCTGTGGGGCTACACCTTC

j_gene: TRBJ1-1
v_gene: TRBV5-8
d_gene: .
abundance: .
CDR3aa: CASTPQAGIGTEAFF
CDR3nt: TGTGCCAGCACCCCGCAGGCGGGGATTGGCACTGAAGCTTTCTTT

j_gene: TRBJ2-7
v_gene: TRBV4-3
d_gene: TRBD1
abundance: .
CDR3aa: CASSHTGGAWYEQYF
CDR3nt: TGCGCCAGCAGCCATACAGGGGGCGCTTGGTACGAGCAGTACTTC

j_gene: TRBJ1-1
v_gene: TRBV10-3
d_gene: TRBD1
abundance: .
CDR3aa: CAIRTGGLNTEAFF
CDR3nt: TGTGCCATCAGGACAGGGGGCCTGAACACTGAAGCTTTCTTT

j_gene: TRBJ2-7
v_gene: TRBV5-6
d_gene: TRBD1
abundance: .
CDR3aa: CASSLTGQGYEQYF
CDR3nt: TGTGCCAGCAGCTTGACGGGACAGGGGTACGAGCAGTACTTC

j_gene: TRBJ1-5
v_gene: TRBV7-2
d_gene: .
abundance: .
CDR3aa: CASSLVGPDRSHQPQHF
CDR3nt: TGTGCCAGCAGCTTAGTTGGCCCCGACAGGAGTCATCAGCCCCAGCATTTT

j_gene: TRBJ1-4
v_gene: TRBV7-2
d_gene: .
abundance: once
CDR3aa: CASSRKENEKLFF
CDR3nt: TGTGCCAGCAGCCGCAAGGAGAATGAAAAACTGTTTTTT

j_gene: TRBJ1-4
v_gene: TRBV4-3
d_gene: .
abundance: .
CDR3aa: CASSQASGVTNEKLFF
CDR3nt: TGCGCCAGCAGCCAAGCGTCCGGAGTAACTAATGAAAAACTGTTTTTT

j_gene: TRBJ2-1
v_gene: TRBV11-3
d_gene: TRBD1
abundance: .
CDR3aa: CASSFGTGSTGGTYNEQFF
CDR3nt: TGTGCCAGCAGCTTTGGGACAGGGAGTACGGGGGGAACCTACAATGAGCAGTTCTTC

j_gene: TRBJ1-2
v_gene: TRBV9
d_gene: .
abundance: few
CDR3aa: CASSVDVGAGYTF
CDR3nt: TGTGCCAGCAGCGTAGACGTGGGGGCTGGCTACACCTTC

j_gene: TRBJ2-7
v_gene: TRBV4-1
d_gene: TRBD2
abundance: .
CDR3aa: CASSPGGPTYEQYF
CDR3nt: TGCGCCAGCAGCCCGGGGGGACCCACCTACGAGCAGTACTTC

j_gene: TRBJ1-1
v_gene: TRBV10-3
d_gene: TRBD1
abundance: .
CDR3aa: CAISPGQMNTEAFF
CDR3nt: TGTGCCATCTCCCCGGGACAGATGAACACTGAAGCTTTCTTT

j_gene: TRBJ2-3
v_gene: TRBV7-2
d_gene: .
abundance: .
CDR3aa: CASSLARGSADTQYF
CDR3nt: TGTGCCAGCAGCTTAGCTCGGGGGTCGGCAGATACGCAGTATTTT

j_gene: TRBJ1-3
v_gene: TRBV6-6
d_gene: .
abundance: .
CDR3aa: CASSYATSGNTIYF
CDR3nt: TGTGCCAGCAGTTACGCGACATCTGGAAACACCATATATTTT

j_gene: TRBJ1-2
v_gene: TRBV9
d_gene: TRBD1
abundance: .
CDR3aa: CASSSGTGGGYTF
CDR3nt: TGTGCCAGCAGCTCCGGGACAGGGGGCGGATACACCTTC

j_gene: TRBJ2-7
v_gene: TRBV10-2
d_gene: TRBD2
abundance: .
CDR3aa: CASRAPGLPYEQYF
CDR3nt: TGCGCCAGCAGGGCCCCGGGACTACCCTACGAGCAGTACTTC

j_gene: TRBJ1-1
v_gene: TRBV6-5
d_gene: .
abundance: once
CDR3aa: CASSYVFEGSEAFF
CDR3nt: TGTGCCAGCAGTTACGTTTTCGAGGGATCCGAAGCTTTCTTT

j_gene: TRBJ2-7
v_gene: TRBV7-2
d_gene: TRBD1
abundance: .
CDR3aa: CASSLLDRGRRMSYEQYF
CDR3nt: TGTGCCAGCAGCTTACTGGACAGGGGGAGAAGAATGTCCTACGAGCAGTACTTC

j_gene: TRBJ1-3
v_gene: TRBV6-5
d_gene: .
abundance: .
CDR3aa: CASSYSSRQWGNTIYF
CDR3nt: TGTGCCAGCAGTTACTCGAGTCGACAATGGGGAAACACCATATATTTT

j_gene: TRBJ2-3
v_gene: TRBV18
d_gene: TRBD1
abundance: once
CDR3aa: CASSPLWTGGGTDTQYF
CDR3nt: TGTGCCAGCTCACCATTATGGACAGGGGGGGGCACAGATACGCAGTATTTT

j_gene: TRBJ1-3
v_gene: TRBV7-2
d_gene: .
abundance: .
CDR3aa: CASSPSGAYGNTIYF
CDR3nt: TGTGCCAGCAGCCCATCAGGGGCATACGGAAACACCATATATTTT

j_gene: TRBJ2-7
v_gene: TRBV29-1
d_gene: .
abundance: .
CDR3aa: CSAGEQGGEQYF
CDR3nt: TGCAGCGCTGGGGAACAGGGAGGGGAGCAGTACTTC

j_gene: TRBJ2-2
v_gene: TRBV15
d_gene: .
abundance: once
CDR3aa: CATSRDGGATEELFF
CDR3nt: TGTGCCACCAGCAGAGATGGCGGGGCGACTGAGGAGCTGTTTTTT

j_gene: TRBJ1-1
v_gene: TRBV25-1
d_gene: .
abundance: .
CDR3aa: CASSVWGPNTEAFF
CDR3nt: TGTGCCAGCAGTGTTTGGGGCCCGAACACTGAAGCTTTCTTT

j_gene: TRBJ1-1
v_gene: TRBV7-9
d_gene: .
abundance: few
CDR3aa: CASSIQEEEAFF
CDR3nt: TGTGCCAGCAGTATCCAAGAAGAGGAAGCTTTCTTT

j_gene: TRBJ2-5
v_gene: TRBV10-3
d_gene: TRBD1
abundance: .
CDR3aa: CAISAARDRERTQYF
CDR3nt: TGTGCCATCAGTGCGGCCCGGGACAGAGAGCGGACCCAGTACTTC

j_gene: TRBJ2-2
v_gene: TRBV5-6
d_gene: .
abundance: .
CDR3aa: CASSPTSNTGELFF
CDR3nt: TGTGCCAGCAGCCCTACTAGCAACACCGGGGAGCTGTTTTTT

j_gene: TRBJ1-4
v_gene: TRBV7-6
d_gene: TRBD1
abundance: .
CDR3aa: CASSFRQGTNEKLFF
CDR3nt: TGTGCCAGCAGCTTTCGACAGGGCACTAATGAAAAACTGTTTTTT

j_gene: TRBJ1-5
v_gene: TRBV18
d_gene: .
abundance: .
CDR3aa: CASSPGAASRPQHF
CDR3nt: TGTGCCAGCTCACCAGGGGCAGCCAGTCGGCCCCAGCATTTT

j_gene: TRBJ2-7
v_gene: TRBV5-1
d_gene: TRBD2
abundance: .
CDR3aa: CASSSTSGGSYEQYF
CDR3nt: TGCGCCAGCAGCTCTACTAGCGGGGGGTCCTACGAGCAGTACTTC

j_gene: TRBJ2-7
v_gene: TRBV7-2
d_gene: .
abundance: .
CDR3aa: CASSLDGSSYEQYF
CDR3nt: TGTGCCAGCAGCTTAGATGGCAGCTCCTACGAGCAGTACTTC

j_gene: TRBJ1-5
v_gene: TRBV2
d_gene: TRBD1
abundance: .
CDR3aa: CASRGQGVFNSNQPQHF
CDR3nt: TGTGCCAGCAGGGGACAGGGGGTTTTTAATAGCAATCAGCCCCAGCATTTT

j_gene: TRBJ2-3
v_gene: TRBV9
d_gene: TRBD2
abundance: .
CDR3aa: CASSLTGGGADTQYF
CDR3nt: TGTGCCAGCAGCTTGACGGGGGGAGGCGCAGATACGCAGTATTTT

j_gene: TRBJ2-7
v_gene: TRBV7-2
d_gene: .
abundance: .
CDR3aa: CASSLDPGGEQYF
CDR3nt: TGTGCCAGCAGCTTAGATCCGGGTGGGGAGCAGTACTTC

j_gene: TRBJ2-3
v_gene: TRBV7-8
d_gene: .
abundance: .
CDR3aa: CASSFEAGDTQYF
CDR3nt: TGTGCCAGCAGCTTCGAGGCGGGGGATACGCAGTATTTT

j_gene: TRBJ2-7
v_gene: TRBV10-3
d_gene: .
abundance: .
CDR3aa: CAITIAGNGYEQYF
CDR3nt: TGTGCCATCACCATTGCAGGGAACGGGTACGAGCAGTACTTC

j_gene: TRBJ1-6
v_gene: TRBV6-1
d_gene: .
abundance: .
CDR3aa: CASSEGGSYNSPLHF
CDR3nt: TGTGCCAGCAGTGAGGGGGGGTCCTATAATTCACCCCTCCACTTT